Below are 17 T cell receptor beta chains sequenced from a single sample in a study of blood T cell repertoires in COVID-19. The assay was immunoSEQ multiplex PCR, and TCRdb's table has in-frame clones only and misses some. Of about 200,000 clones in the sample, 82% are singletons; the top ten hold roughly 5%. The sequenced sample was PBMCs or T cells enriched from blood (not recorded which). These receptor sequences come from a woman in her sixties or seventies with acute COVID-19.

This chain uses TRBV9 with TRBJ2-5; TRBD2 matches 8 bases. From germline, CDR1 is SGDLS and CDR2 YYNGEE. The ends lost 4 bases at V and 4 bases at J; junction bases unmatched: 9. CDR3 length: 15 amino acids. CDR3: CASSLRGGRIETQYF. CDR3 coding DNA: TGTGCCAGCAGCCTCCGGGGGGGCCGGATAGAGACCCAGTACTTC.

The chain uses TRBV28 and TRBJ1-1; TRBD1 is a possible D gene (5 bases). Germline-derived CDR1 and CDR2 are MDHEN and SYDVKM. The V gene lost 6 bases and the J gene lost 5 bases, with 22 bases spanning the gap. CDR3 length: 16 amino acids. CDR3 DNA: TGTGCCAGCAGCAATGACCTACAGGAATGGGCAACTGAAGCTTTCTTT. Its translation is CASSNDLQEWATEAFF.

This chain links TRBV6-2 or TRBV6-3 with TRBJ2-1, with D possibly being TRBD2 (5 bases). Trimming left V 2 bases short and J 0 bases short, with 11 bases between. This CDR3 has 16 residues. Per the germline V gene, CDR1 is MNHEY and CDR2 is SVGEGT. The CDR3 nucleotides read TGTGCCAGCAGTTACGAGGGAGATTTCTCCTACAATGAGCAGTTCTTC. It codes for CASSYEGDFSYNEQFF.

The genes are TRBV9 and TRBJ1-1; D is perhaps TRBD1 (6 bases). The V and J ends lost 1 base and 5 bases respectively, with 12 bases between them. Germline V gene lookup returns CDR1 SGDLS and CDR2 YYNGEE. The CDR3 spans 14 residues. The CDR3 is CASSVRGAETEAFF. As DNA, the CDR3 is TGTGCCAGCAGCGTACGGGGGGCGGAAACTGAAGCTTTCTTT.

This chain uses TRBV6-2 or TRBV6-3 with TRBJ2-2, with D perhaps TRBD2 (5 bases). This CDR3 has 15 residues. CDR1 MNHEY and CDR2 SVGEGT come from the germline V gene. The germline V and J ends were trimmed by 2 bases and 0 bases, with 7 bases remaining between them. The CDR3 DNA follows: TGTGCCAGCAGTTACGTGGGAGCGAACACCGGGGAGCTGTTTTTT. It translates to CASSYVGANTGELFF.

The chain employs TRBV5-5 and TRBJ1-2, with a tentative D call TRBD1 (6 bases). Trimming pared 5 bases from V and 4 bases from J, leaving 15 bases between. The germline CDR1 and CDR2 sequences are SGHKS and YYEKEE (reference sequence). This CDR3 is 14 amino acids long. CDR3 bases: TGTGCCAGCAGGTCCCCCGGACAGTCCTATGGCTACACCTTC. Its translation is CASRSPGQSYGYTF. Drawing the rest from reference TRBV5-5 and TRBJ1-2, the complete variable domain is DAGVTQSPTHLIKTRGQQVTLRCSPISGHKSVSWYQQVLGQGPQFIFQYYEKEERGRGNFPDRFSARQFPNYSSELNVNALLLGDSALYLCASRSPGQSYGYTFGSGTRLTVV.

This chain uses TRBV27 with TRBJ2-7; D unclear. This CDR3 contains 12 residues. CDR1 and CDR2 (germline): MNHEY, SMNVEV (reference sequence). The V end was cut by 4 bases, the J end by 4 bases, with 8 bases between. Here the CDR3 DNA reads TGTGCCAGCAGTTCAACTTCTTACGAGCAGTACTTC. This translates into CASSSTSYEQYF.

The chain combines TRBV6-6 with TRBJ1-1, with 8 bases identical to TRBD1. Germline trimming cut 2 bases from V and 5 bases from J; bases unmatched to any gene: 4. Germline CDR1 MNHNY, CDR2 SVGAGI (reference sequence). The CDR3 sequence is 14 residues long. The CDR3 DNA sequence: TGTGCCAGCAGTTACAGTGACAGGGGAACTGAAGCTTTCTTT. Protein: CASSYSDRGTEAFF.

V gene TRBV7-2 combines with J gene TRBJ2-3; 12 bases line up with TRBD2. Germline V gene lookup returns CDR1 SGHTA and CDR2 FQGNSA. This CDR3 has 16 amino acids. The J segment lost 5 bases and the V segment lost 4 bases, leaving 7 bases of the junction unmatched. The CDR3 protein is CASSSQLAGGGDTQYF. CDR3 DNA sequence: TGTGCCAGCAGCTCCCAACTAGCGGGAGGCGGAGATACGCAGTATTTT.

About this clone itself: One end of the junction does not line up with germline, which may come from a read error. The V call is TRBV2, the J call TRBJ1-1; D is unresolved. This CDR3 spans 13 amino acids. The V gene's germline CDR1 is SNHLY and CDR2 FYNNEI. The CDR3 loop reads CASREDMNTEAFF. CDR3 nucleotide sequence: TGTGCCAGCAGAGAAGATATGAACACTGAAGCTTTCTTT.

The V and J genes are TRBV5-4 and TRBJ2-3; 7 positions match TRBD2. This CDR3 region has 14 residues. After removal of 7 bases from V and 1 base from J, the junction contained 6 bases not matched to a gene. Germline V CDR1 and CDR2: SGHNT, YYREEE (reference sequence). The CDR3 spells CASQRAGGTDTQYF. CDR3 bases: TGTGCCAGCCAGCGGGCGGGAGGCACAGATACGCAGTATTTT.

This clone was seen more than once but under ten times. This chain uses TRBV2 with TRBJ2-3; 8 nucleotides line up with TRBD1. Germline V gene data show CDR1 as SNHLY and CDR2 as FYNNEI. Trimming cost V 7 bases and J 4 bases; bases outside gene matches: 7. The CDR3 runs 14 residues. CDR3 bases: TGTGCCAGCAACACAGGGGGATTAGCAGATACGCAGTATTTT. It codes for CASNTGGLADTQYF.

About this clone itself: The junction and the germline gene differ at one end; a read error may be behind it. The V call is TRBV28, the J call TRBJ2-6; D not resolved. Germline V lookup: CDR1 MDHEN, CDR2 SYDVKM. This CDR3 contains 14 residues. CDR3 sequence: CASRLYPGANVLTF. CDR3 sequence (DNA): TGTGCCAGCCGTTTGTATCCCGGGGCCAACGTCCTGACTTTC.

The rearrangement joins TRBV3-1 (or the pseudogene TRBV3-2) to TRBJ1-2; the D is unclear. From germline, CDR1 is LGHDT and CDR2 YNNKEL (reference sequence). The CDR3 spans 13 residues. Between the trimmed V and J ends, which lost 0 bases and 8 bases, there was a span of 10 bases. The CDR3 here is CASSQERRRGYTF. The DNA for the CDR3 is TGTGCCAGCAGCCAAGAGAGGCGAAGGGGCTACACCTTC.

The chain recombines TRBV5-8 with TRBJ1-5; 8 positions agree with TRBD1. V dropped 4 bases and J dropped 3; count of bases not matched to a gene: 15. Germline CDR1 reads SGHTS; CDR2 reads YDEGEE. The CDR3 is 18 residues long. CDR3 sequence reads: CASSPRTGQIGYNQPQHF. The CDR3 DNA reads as TGTGCCAGCAGCCCCCGGACAGGGCAAATAGGATACAATCAGCCCCAGCATTTT.

V usage is TRBV3-1 (or the pseudogene TRBV3-2) and J usage is TRBJ2-6; D remains unclear. CDR3 length: 14 residues. Germline-derived CDR1 and CDR2 are LGHDT and YNNKEL (reference sequence). Trimming took off 4 bases at V and 3 bases at J, with 7 bases between the two ends. The CDR3, as DNA: TGTGCCAGCAGCCCCGTAGTTGGGGCCAACGTCCTGACTTTC. It codes for CASSPVVGANVLTF.

The chain employs TRBV27 and TRBJ2-2; TRBD2 might be the D (6 bases). This CDR3 has 15 amino acids. The V and J ends lost 4 bases and 5 bases respectively, with 14 bases between them. CDR1 MNHEY and CDR2 SMNVEV come from the germline V gene (reference sequence). This CDR3 reads CASSSAGAGTGELFF. The CDR3 nucleotides are TGTGCCAGCAGTTCTGCGGGTGCGGGAACCGGGGAGCTGTTTTTT.